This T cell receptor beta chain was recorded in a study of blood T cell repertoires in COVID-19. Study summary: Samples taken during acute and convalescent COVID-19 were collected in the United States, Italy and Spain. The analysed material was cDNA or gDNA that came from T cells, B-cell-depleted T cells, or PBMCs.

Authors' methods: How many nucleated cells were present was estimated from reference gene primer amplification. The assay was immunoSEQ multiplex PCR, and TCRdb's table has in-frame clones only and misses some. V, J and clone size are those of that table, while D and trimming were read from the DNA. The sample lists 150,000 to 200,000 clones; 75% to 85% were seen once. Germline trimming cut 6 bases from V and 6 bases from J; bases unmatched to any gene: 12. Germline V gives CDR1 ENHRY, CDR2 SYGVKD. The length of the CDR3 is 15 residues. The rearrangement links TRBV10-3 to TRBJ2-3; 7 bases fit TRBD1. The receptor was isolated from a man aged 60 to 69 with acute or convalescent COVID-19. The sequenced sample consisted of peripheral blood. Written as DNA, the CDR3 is TGTGCCATCAGCCTGGGACAGCGGTTGGTTGATACGCAGTATTTT. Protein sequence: CAISLGQRLVDTQYF.